This passage covers 29 T cell receptor beta chains from one sample sequenced in a study of T cell responses to AZD1222 COVID-19 vaccine. Libraries were prepared by immunoSEQ multiplex PCR; TCRdb keeps only in-frame clonotypes and omits some of them. The repertoire consists of 150,000 to 200,000 clones, with more than 90% occurring once and the leading ten covering 2.6%. The sample here was peripheral blood, taken on day 0 of AZD1222 vaccination. These receptors were taken from an adult in good health.

The V and J genes are TRBV6-1 and TRBJ2-1; 10 bases agree with TRBD2. This CDR3 region has 18 residues. Per germline, CDR1 MNHNS and CDR2 SASEGT. V lost 1 base and J lost 2; bases outside the gene matches: 8. CDR3 bases: TGTGCCAGCAGTGAAGACGGGATAGCGGGAGGCCCCTACAATGAGCAGTTCTTC. Translating it yields CASSEDGIAGGPYNEQFF.

The CDR3 region is CASSSRGQESYEQYF. CDR3 nucleotides: TGTGCCAGCAGCTCCCGGGGACAGGAATCCTACGAGCAGTACTTC. The chain links TRBV7-9 to TRBJ2-7, with TRBD1 matching 8 bases. With 4 bases clipped from V and 1 base from J, the junction kept 6 bases outside the gene matches. Per germline, CDR1 SEHNR and CDR2 FQNEAQ (reference sequence). CDR3 length: 15 amino acids.

The J gene is TRBJ2-1, the V gene TRBV2, with D perhaps matching TRBD1 (5 bases). The ends were cut back, 7 bases at V and 4 bases at J, with 5 bases in the middle. Per germline, CDR1 SNHLY and CDR2 FYNNEI. This CDR3 is built from 11 residues. The CDR3 DNA follows: TGTGCCAGCAAGGGGTACAATGAGCAGTTCTTC. This translates into CASKGYNEQFF.

The chain uses TRBV4-1 and TRBJ2-6; D is ambiguous. CDR3 length equals 15 residues. The ends were cut back, 0 bases at V and 2 bases at J, with 5 bases in the middle. In germline, CDR1 is MGHRA, CDR2 YSYEKL. CDR3 sequence: CASSQDTPGANVLTF. The DNA of the CDR3 is TGCGCCAGCAGCCAAGATACGCCTGGGGCCAACGTCCTGACTTTC.

V usage is TRBV6-1 and J usage is TRBJ1-6, with D possibly matching TRBD1 (6 bases). Germline-derived CDR1 and CDR2 are MNHNS and SASEGT. Trimming shortened V by 1 base and J by 13 bases, and 8 bases separated the two germline ends. The CDR3 runs to 12 residues. CDR3 residues: CASSEGGGPLHF. CDR3 in DNA: TGTGCCAGCAGTGAAGGGGGGGGCCCCCTCCACTTT.

The chain recombines TRBV15 with TRBJ1-5, with 9 nucleotides matching TRBD1. The V gene end was trimmed by 0 bases and the J gene end by 2 bases; junction bases not matched to a gene: 5. Germline lookup yields CDR1 LNHNV and CDR2 YYDKDF (reference sequence). CDR3 length: 17 residues. The CDR3: CATSRDRRDRGNQPQHF. Written as DNA, the CDR3 is TGTGCCACCAGCAGAGATCGGAGGGACAGGGGCAATCAGCCCCAGCATTTT.

This sequence joins TRBV7-9 and TRBJ2-1; TRBD2 agrees at 13 bases. Germline loops: CDR1 SEHNR, CDR2 FQNEAQ (reference sequence). Unmatched junction bases numbered 13, after V lost 5 bases and J lost 9 bases. The CDR3 is made up of 17 amino acids. CDR3 in DNA: TGTGCCAGCAGCCCCGCAATCGGGACTAGCGGGAAAGGTGAGCAGTTCTTC. This sequence encodes CASSPAIGTSGKGEQFF.

About this clone: Compared with germline, one end of the junction differs, possibly owing to a read error. This CDR3 reads CSVEGGGGYTF. The CDR3 DNA sequence: TGCAGCGTCGAAGGGGGGGGCGGCTACACCTTC. The chain joins TRBV29-1 to TRBJ1-2; D perhaps matches TRBD1 (6 bases). CDR3 length: 11 amino acids. Per germline, CDR1 SQVTM and CDR2 ANQGSEA.

The CDR3 bases are TGTGCCAGCAGCGTAGTAATCGGGACCGGGACAGGGAACACTGAAGCTTTCTTT. Amino acid sequence: CASSVVIGTGTGNTEAFF. V and J are TRBV9 and TRBJ1-1, with TRBD1 identical over 8 bases. The trim removed 0 bases at V and 1 base at J, leaving 11 bases unmatched. This CDR3 is 18 amino acids long. CDR1 and CDR2 (germline): SGDLS, YYNGEE. The variable domain in full, completed from reference TRBV9 and TRBJ1-1, reads DSGVTQTPKHLITATGQRVTLRCSPRSGDLSVYWYQQSLDQGLQFLIQYYNGEERAKGNILERFSAQQFPDLHSELNLSSLELGDSALYFCASSVVIGTGTGNTEAFFGQGTRLTVV.

The V call is TRBV29-1, the J call TRBJ1-2; D is possibly TRBD1 (5 bases). CDR3 length: 14 residues. Trimming left V 4 bases short and J 1 base short, with 13 bases between. Per germline, CDR1 SQVTM and CDR2 ANQGSEA. The CDR3 coding sequence is TGCAGCGTTGTCCCCGGGACGGATAACTATGGCTACACCTTC. It yields the protein CSVVPGTDNYGYTF.

The rearrangement links TRBV5-4 to TRBJ1-1; D possibly corresponds to TRBD1 (6 bases). V was shortened by 3 bases and J by 1 base, with 7 bases between the two germline ends. The CDR3 has 13 residues. The germline gives CDR1 SGHNT, CDR2 YYREEE (reference sequence). The CDR3 here is CASSSTGNTEAFF. In DNA form, the CDR3 reads TGTGCCAGCAGCTCGACAGGGAACACTGAAGCTTTCTTT.

The genes are TRBV19 and TRBJ2-7; D is possibly TRBD2 (6 bases). The V gene's germline CDR1 is LNHDA and CDR2 SQIVND (reference sequence). Between the trimmed V and J ends, which lost 3 bases and 3 bases, there was a span of 15 bases. This CDR3 comprises 15 residues. CDR3 nucleotide sequence: TGTGCCAGTAGTATCCTACTAGCCCCCCTCTACGAGCAGTACTTC. Its protein is CASSILLAPLYEQYF.

This chain uses TRBV13 with TRBJ1-1, with 9 bases fitting TRBD1. The germline gives CDR1 PRHDT, CDR2 FYEKMQ (reference sequence). This CDR3 contains 13 residues. V trimming: 1 base; J trimming: 6 bases; junction bases outside the gene matches: 0. The CDR3 DNA follows: TGTGCCAGCAGCTTAGACAGGGGGCCTGAAGCTTTCTTT. It codes for CASSLDRGPEAFF.

The genes are TRBV5-1 and TRBJ1-1, with D hard to call. CDR1 and CDR2 (germline): SGHRS, YFSETQ. The CDR3 runs 15 residues. V lost 0 bases to trimming and J lost 1 base, with 10 bases between them. DNA of the CDR3: TGCGCCAGCAGCTTGGCTGGACGGGCGAACACTGAAGCTTTCTTT. This gives the protein CASSLAGRANTEAFF.

The V call is TRBV7-8, the J call TRBJ2-1, with 7 bases identical to TRBD2. Germline CDR1 SGHVS, CDR2 FQNEAQ. V gave up 4 bases and J gave up 4 bases; unmatched junction bases: 10. This CDR3 is built from 16 residues. The chain's CDR3 is CASSWTRMALYNEQFF. The CDR3 nucleotides read TGTGCCAGCAGCTGGACTAGGATGGCCCTTTACAATGAGCAGTTCTTC. Full variable domain (remainder filled in from reference TRBV7-8 and TRBJ2-1): GAGVSQSPRYKVAKRGQDVALRCDPISGHVSLFWYQQALGQGPEFLTYFQNEAQLDKSGLPSDRFFAERPEGSVSTLKIQRTQQEDSAVYLCASSWTRMALYNEQFFGPGTRLTVL.

This chain connects TRBV6-1 to TRBJ1-2; 9 nucleotides line up with TRBD1. The germline gives CDR1 MNHNS, CDR2 SASEGT. The CDR3 is 16 amino acids. The junction had 12 bases not matched to a gene; V was cut back by 4 bases and J by 6 bases. CDR3 DNA: TGTGCCAGCAGTGTTGAACCGGGACAGGGACCGAATGGCTACACCTTC. As protein: CASSVEPGQGPNGYTF.

The V call is TRBV5-1, the J call TRBJ2-3, with 9 bases fitting TRBD2. Germline CDR1 reads SGHRS; CDR2 reads YFSETQ. The V gene end was trimmed by 4 bases and the J gene end by 1 base; junction bases not matched to a gene: 10. The CDR3 has 17 residues. The CDR3 sequence is CASSQTTSGYGTDTQYF. Here the CDR3 DNA reads TGCGCCAGCAGCCAAACGACTAGCGGTTATGGCACAGATACGCAGTATTTT.

The V gene is TRBV27, the J gene TRBJ1-5; D is unclear. V shed 5 bases and J shed 0 bases, with 2 bases lying between them. There are 12 residues in the CDR3. In germline, CDR1 is MNHEY, CDR2 SMNVEV (reference sequence). CDR3 nucleotide sequence: TGTGCCAGCAGTCGTAGCAATCAGCCCCAGCATTTT. Translating it yields CASSRSNQPQHF.

J is TRBJ2-7 and V is TRBV12-3 or TRBV12-4; D remains ambiguous. Between the trimmed V and J ends, which lost 5 bases and 5 bases, there was a span of 10 bases. The CDR3 extends over 12 amino acids. In DNA, the CDR3 is TGTGCCAGCAGTCGCCTTGAGAACGAGCAGTACTTC. It encodes CASSRLENEQYF.

The chain employs TRBV18 and TRBJ1-1, with unresolved D. This CDR3 contains 15 residues. In germline, CDR1 is KGHSH, CDR2 LQKENI. V was trimmed by 2 bases and J by 1 base, leaving 11 bases between them. The CDR3 coding sequence is TGTGCCAGCTCACCAACCCGGCAACAGAACACTGAAGCTTTCTTT. This translates into CASSPTRQQNTEAFF.

J is TRBJ1-6 and V is TRBV3-1 (or the pseudogene TRBV3-2); 8 positions agree with TRBD1. This CDR3 is 14 amino acids long. The V gene's germline CDR1 is LGHDT and CDR2 YNNKEL (reference sequence). The V segment lost 5 bases and the J segment 7 bases; nucleotides outside the gene matches: 4. Here the CDR3 DNA reads TGTGCCAGCAGCTTACAGGGGGGGAATTCACCCCTCCACTTT. As protein: CASSLQGGNSPLHF.

The chain uses TRBV19 and TRBJ1-4; 7 nucleotides line up with TRBD1. Germline assignment: CDR1 LNHDA and CDR2 SQIVND (reference sequence). This CDR3 has 15 residues. Trimming removed 6 bases from V and 0 bases from J; junction bases left unmatched: 4. The CDR3 nucleotides are TGTGCCAGTAGGCGGGACAGAGCAACTAATGAAAAACTGTTTTTT. Protein product: CASRRDRATNEKLFF. Complete variable domain (other parts from reference TRBV19 and TRBJ1-4): DGGITQSPKYLFRKEGQNVTLSCEQNLNHDAMYWYRQDPGQGLRLIYYSQIVNDFQKGDIAEGYSVSREKKESFPLTVTSAQKNPTAFYLCASRRDRATNEKLFFGSGTQLSVL.

The chain recombines TRBV5-6 with TRBJ1-5; D ambiguous. V was clipped by 0 bases and J by 14 bases, with 9 bases between them. Germline CDR1 reads SGHDT; CDR2 reads YYEEEE. The CDR3 sequence is 11 residues long. The CDR3 bases are TGTGCCAGCAGCTTGGGCCGGGAGGAGCATTTT. Its protein is CASSLGREEHF.

This chain uses TRBV25-1 with TRBJ1-2, with 7 bases lining up with TRBD1. Germline V CDR1 and CDR2: MGHDK, SYGVNS. With V trimmed by 3 bases and J by 3 bases, 7 bases remained unmatched. The CDR3 covers 15 residues. The CDR3: CASSDSTGADYGYTF. CDR3 DNA sequence: TGTGCCAGCAGTGATTCAACAGGGGCGGACTATGGCTACACCTTC.

The V call is TRBV5-1, the J call TRBJ1-2, with D perhaps TRBD1 (6 bases). Germline V gene lookup returns CDR1 SGHRS and CDR2 YFSETQ. Trimming stripped 0 bases from V and 4 bases from J, with 10 bases between. The CDR3 spans 14 residues. The CDR3 DNA is TGCGCCAGCAGCTTGGGGTCAGGGGTCTATGGCTACACCTTC. Protein sequence: CASSLGSGVYGYTF. Using reference TRBV5-1 and TRBJ1-2 for the parts outside the CDR3, the full variable domain is KAGVTQTPRYLIKTRGQQVTLSCSPISGHRSVSWYQQTPGQGLQFLFEYFSETQRNKGNFPGRFSGRQFSNSRSEMNVSTLELGDSALYLCASSLGSGVYGYTFGSGTRLTVV.

A word on this clone: Its ends do not fully match the called genes, so a read error is possible. V is TRBV6-6 and J is TRBJ2-7; D is perhaps TRBD1 or TRBD2 (6 bases each). The CDR3 loop spans 15 amino acids. Per the germline V gene, CDR1 is MNHNY and CDR2 is SVGAGI (reference sequence). The CDR3 nucleotides read TGTGCCAGCAGTCACTCGGAGGGGGGCGCCTACGAGCAGTACTTC. Translating gives CASSHSEGGAYEQYF.

This rearrangement joins TRBV5-8 to TRBJ1-1; D not resolved. This CDR3 region has 13 residues. Between the trimmed V and J ends, which lost 6 bases and 1 base, there was a span of 10 bases. Germline V gene lookup returns CDR1 SGHTS and CDR2 YDEGEE. CDR3 sequence (DNA): TGTGCCAGCACCCTCGGATCGAACACTGAAGCTTTCTTT. Translating it yields CASTLGSNTEAFF.

The CDR3 sequence: CASSSPGLGSYEQYF. The DNA of the CDR3 is TGTGCCAGCAGTTCGCCGGGACTAGGTTCCTACGAGCAGTACTTC. The chain recombines TRBV27 with TRBJ2-7; 8 nucleotides line up with TRBD2. Germline-derived CDR1 and CDR2 are MNHEY and SMNVEV (reference sequence). The CDR3 totals 15 residues. After removal of 4 bases from V and 1 base from J, the junction contained 6 bases not matched to a gene.

The rearrangement links TRBV9 to TRBJ2-2; D gene unclear. Germline assignment: CDR1 SGDLS and CDR2 YYNGEE. Deletions cut 4 bases from V and 4 bases from J, with 14 bases between. The CDR3 spans 15 residues. CDR3 in amino acids: CASSPPPTRTGELFF. DNA for the CDR3: TGTGCCAGCAGCCCTCCCCCTACGCGCACCGGGGAGCTGTTTTTT.